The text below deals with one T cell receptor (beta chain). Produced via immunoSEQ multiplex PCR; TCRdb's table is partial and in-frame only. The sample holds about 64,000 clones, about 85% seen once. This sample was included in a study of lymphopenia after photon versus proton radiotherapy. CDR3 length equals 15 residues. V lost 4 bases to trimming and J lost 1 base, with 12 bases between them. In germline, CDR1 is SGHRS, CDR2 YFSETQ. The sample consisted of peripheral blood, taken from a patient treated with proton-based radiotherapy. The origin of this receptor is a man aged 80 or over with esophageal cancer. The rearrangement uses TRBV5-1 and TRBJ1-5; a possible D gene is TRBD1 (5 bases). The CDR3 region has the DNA TGCGCCAGCAGCCCCGGTGGGGGAAGCAATCAGCCCCAGCATTTT. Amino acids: CASSPGGGSNQPQHF.